Each of the 26 T cell receptor beta chains below was sequenced from the same sample in a study of post-analysis software for immune sequencing data. Study-level points and caveats: A handful of TRBV segments, including TRBV5-6, TRBV5-1 and TRBV20-1, were more frequent in patients than controls.

cDNA libraries of TCR beta carried unique molecular identifiers. TCRdb reanalysed the PCR reads using MiXCR and keeps one entry per CDR3 protein. The sample includes hundreds of thousands of distinct CDR3 sequences, less than 35% of them seen just once. No antigen is known for these receptors. What was sequenced was blood. Every receptor here comes from a girl between 10 and 17 years old with multiple sclerosis.

This chain connects TRBV9 to TRBJ2-1, with D unclear. The CDR3 spans 16 residues. Germline assignment: CDR1 SGDLS and CDR2 YYNGEE. Trimming took 0 bases from V and 0 from J, leaving 10 bases between them. The CDR3 here is CASSVERTASYNEQFF. The CDR3 nucleotides read TGTGCCAGCAGCGTAGAAAGAACCGCCTCCTACAATGAGCAGTTCTTC.

This chain connects TRBV6-6 to TRBJ1-1, with D perhaps matching TRBD1 (6 bases). Germline values: CDR1 MNHNY, CDR2 SVGAGI (reference sequence). V dropped 4 bases and J dropped 3 bases, with 9 bases sitting between them. The CDR3 length is 13 residues. The CDR3 loop reads CASSFNRDTEAFF. The CDR3 region has the DNA TGTGCCAGCAGTTTCAACAGGGACACTGAAGCTTTCTTT.

The V and J genes are TRBV5-1 and TRBJ2-6, with D perhaps given as TRBD1 or TRBD2 (7 bases each). Germline V gene sequence: CDR1 SGHRS, CDR2 YFSETQ. This CDR3 comprises 18 residues. V was cut by 1 base and J by 0 bases, with 14 bases left in between. The CDR3 nucleotides read TGCGCCAGCAGCTTGTGGCAGGGGGGGCTCTCTGGGGCCAACGTCCTGACTTTC. Translated, it gives CASSLWQGGLSGANVLTF. Combining the CDR3 with reference TRBV5-1 and TRBJ2-6 gives the whole variable domain KAGVTQTPRYLIKTRGQQVTLSCSPISGHRSVSWYQQTPGQGLQFLFEYFSETQRNKGNFPGRFSGRQFSNSRSEMNVSTLELGDSALYLCASSLWQGGLSGANVLTFGAGSRLTVL.

For the CDR3, the DNA is TGTGCCAGCAGACCCCTCGCGGCCGTCACAGATACGCAGTATTTT. Protein sequence: CASRPLAAVTDTQYF. V and J are TRBV6-5 and TRBJ2-3, with D hard to call. The V end was cut by 6 bases, the J end by 2 bases, with 15 bases between. This CDR3 contains 15 residues. Germline CDR1 reads MNHEY; CDR2 reads SVGAGI.

This chain joins TRBV20-1 and TRBJ2-1; 9 nucleotides match TRBD2. Germline-derived CDR1 and CDR2 are DFQATT and SNEGSKA (reference sequence). The CDR3 loop spans 14 amino acids. V lost 6 bases, J lost 8 bases, and 11 bases stayed unmatched. CDR3 bases: TGCAGTGCCCTCCATAGCGGGAGTGACGATGAGCAGTTCTTC. It is translated as CSALHSGSDDEQFF.

This clonotype turned up a few times. The J gene is TRBJ2-1, the V gene TRBV25-1, with D unclear. Germline lookup yields CDR1 MGHDK and CDR2 SYGVNS. Between the trimmed V and J ends, which lost 4 bases and 0 bases, there was a span of 7 bases. The CDR3 extends over 14 amino acids. CDR3: CASSVVNSYNEQFF. CDR3 sequence (DNA): TGTGCCAGCAGTGTTGTAAACTCCTACAATGAGCAGTTCTTC.

The rearrangement joins TRBV4-1 to TRBJ2-7; no definite D call. V was pared by 8 bases and J by 2 bases, with 4 bases between. CDR3 size: 10 residues. CDR1 MGHRA and CDR2 YSYEKL come from the germline V gene. CDR3 bases: TGCGCCAGCGGACCCTACGAGCAGTACTTC. This gives the protein CASGPYEQYF.

This clonotype was detected many times. The chain employs TRBV7-7 and TRBJ2-3; 8 positions agree with TRBD2. With V trimmed by 5 bases and J by 4 bases, 8 bases remained unmatched. Per the germline V gene, CDR1 is SSHAT and CDR2 is FNYEAQ (reference sequence). The CDR3 sequence is 15 residues long. The CDR3 DNA reads TGTGCCAGCAGCCCCGGGACTAGTTGGGCAGATACGCAGTATTTT. This translates into CASSPGTSWADTQYF.

This clonotype was picked up many times. The rearrangement joins TRBV20-1 to TRBJ2-7; TRBD2 might be the D (6 bases). This CDR3 is built from 15 residues. V was shortened by 3 bases and J by 6 bases, with 21 bases between the two germline ends. Germline-derived CDR1 and CDR2 are DFQATT and SNEGSKA (reference sequence). The CDR3 sequence is CSASTLGLARGEQYF. The CDR3 region has the DNA TGCAGTGCTAGCACCCTGGGGCTAGCGAGGGGCGAGCAGTACTTC.

The V call is TRBV20-1, the J call TRBJ1-5, with D maybe TRBD1 (5 bases). With 3 bases removed from V and 7 bases from J, the gap between germline ends came to 10 bases. The CDR3 is 12 amino acids. In germline, CDR1 is DFQATT, CDR2 SNEGSKA (reference sequence). The CDR3 sequence is CSARGPRQPQHF. The CDR3 region has the DNA TGCAGTGCTAGGGGGCCTCGGCAGCCCCAGCATTTT.

CDR3 in DNA: TGTGCCAGCAGCCGGAGGACTAGCGGGGGGAAGGATGAGCAGTTCTTC. It specifies CASSRRTSGGKDEQFF. This rearrangement joins TRBV4-2 to TRBJ2-1; TRBD2 matches at 14 bases. This CDR3 is built from 16 residues. Looked up from germline, CDR1 is LGHNA and CDR2 is YNFKEQ. V shed 4 bases and J 8 bases; nucleotides not matched to a gene: 7.

V and J are TRBV6-5 and TRBJ2-7; D is possibly TRBD2 (6 bases). Trimming took 6 bases from V and 5 from J, leaving 20 bases between them. Germline CDR1 MNHEY, CDR2 SVGAGI. This CDR3 spans 15 amino acids. The CDR3 sequence is CASSLAISGKNEQYF. The DNA for the CDR3 is TGTGCCAGCAGCCTGGCCATTAGCGGAAAGAACGAGCAGTACTTC.

The chain couples TRBV5-1 to TRBJ2-4; D unclear. V was cut by 0 bases and J by 9 bases, with 19 bases left in between. This CDR3 region has 16 residues. CDR1 and CDR2 (germline): SGHRS, YFSETQ. CDR3 DNA: TGCGCCAGCAGCTTGGAGCCCAGTCCCGACTCAGCCATTCAGTACTTC. Its translation is CASSLEPSPDSAIQYF.

The chain recombines TRBV11-2 with TRBJ2-3, with D perhaps matching TRBD1 (6 bases). The CDR3 is 15 residues long. Germline V gene lookup returns CDR1 SGHAT and CDR2 FQNNGV. V shed 3 bases and J shed 2 bases, with 12 bases lying between them. The CDR3 nucleotides are TGTGCCAGCAGCTTCCAGGGGACCGACACAGATACGCAGTATTTT. Protein sequence: CASSFQGTDTDTQYF. Drawing the rest from reference TRBV11-2 and TRBJ2-3, the complete variable domain is EAGVAQSPRYKIIEKRQSVAFWCNPISGHATLYWYQQILGQGPKLLIQFQNNGVVDDSQLPKDRFSAERLKGVDSTLKIQPAKLEDSAVYLCASSFQGTDTDTQYFGPGTRLTVL.

V and J are TRBV7-2 and TRBJ2-7; TRBD1 aligns across 7 bases. This CDR3 comprises 15 residues. The V gene end was trimmed by 6 bases and the J gene end by 0 bases; junction bases not matched to a gene: 8. CDR1 is SGHTA and CDR2 is FQGNSA in the germline V gene. Here the CDR3 DNA reads TGTGCCAGCAGTCGTACAGGGGTCTCCTCCTACGAGCAGTACTTC. The encoded protein is CASSRTGVSSYEQYF. Full variable domain (remainder filled in from reference TRBV7-2 and TRBJ2-7): GAGVSQSPSNKVTEKGKDVELRCDPISGHTALYWYRQSLGQGLEFLIYFQGNSAPDKSGLPSDRFSAERTGGSVSTLTIQRTQQEDSAVYLCASSRTGVSSYEQYFGPGTRLTVT.

The J gene is TRBJ2-5, the V gene TRBV5-1, with D possibly being TRBD2 (5 bases). CDR3 size: 15 residues. V was trimmed by 0 bases and J by 0 bases, leaving 9 bases between them. Per germline, CDR1 SGHRS and CDR2 YFSETQ. Here the CDR3 reads CASSLVVGDQETQYF. Written as DNA, the CDR3 is TGCGCCAGCAGCTTGGTAGTCGGGGACCAAGAGACCCAGTACTTC. Drawing the rest from reference TRBV5-1 and TRBJ2-5, the complete variable domain is KAGVTQTPRYLIKTRGQQVTLSCSPISGHRSVSWYQQTPGQGLQFLFEYFSETQRNKGNFPGRFSGRQFSNSRSEMNVSTLELGDSALYLCASSLVVGDQETQYFGPGTRLLVL.

A few counts support this clonotype. The chain employs TRBV27 and TRBJ1-1, with D unclear. Between the trimmed V and J ends, which lost 2 bases and 3 bases, there was a span of 7 bases. Germline lookup yields CDR1 MNHEY and CDR2 SMNVEV (reference sequence). There are 13 residues in the CDR3. CDR3 sequence: CASSLSLYTEAFF. CDR3 nucleotides: TGTGCCAGCAGTTTAAGCCTTTACACTGAAGCTTTCTTT.

As DNA, the CDR3 is TGTGCCAGCAGTAGGGGACTACCCGGAGCCTACAATGAGCAGTACTTC. It is translated as CASSRGLPGAYNEQYF. This chain connects TRBV6-5 to TRBJ2-1; the match to TRBD2 covers 7 bases. The J call is in doubt because the DNA end fits TRBJ2-7 better. The CDR3 has 16 residues. Per germline, CDR1 MNHEY and CDR2 SVGAGI.

This clonotype was detected only a few times. The CDR3 DNA sequence: TGCAGTGCCGACCGACAAGAGACCCAGTACTTC. Translation gives CSADRQETQYF. This chain uses TRBV20-1 with TRBJ2-5; D unresolved. This CDR3 comprises 11 residues. The V gene lost 6 bases and the J gene lost 2 bases, with 7 bases spanning the gap. Per germline, CDR1 DFQATT and CDR2 SNEGSKA (reference sequence).

This rearrangement joins TRBV7-9 to TRBJ2-5; the match to TRBD2 covers 9 bases. The V gene end was trimmed by 2 bases and the J gene end by 1 base; junction bases not matched to a gene: 5. The CDR3 runs 16 residues. Germline CDR1 is SEHNR and CDR2 is FQNEAQ (reference sequence). The CDR3 spells CASSLLGTSTQETQYF. CDR3 in DNA: TGTGCCAGCAGCTTACTGGGGACTAGCACCCAAGAGACCCAGTACTTC. Together with reference TRBV7-9 and TRBJ2-5, the CDR3 gives the full variable domain: DTGVSQNPRHKITKRGQNVTFRCDPISEHNRLYWYRQTLGQGPEFLTYFQNEAQLEKSRLLSDRFSAERPKGSFSTLEIQRTEQGDSAMYLCASSLLGTSTQETQYFGPGTRLLVL.

This clonotype has more than one count but fewer than ten. The chain links TRBV20-1 to TRBJ2-1; 11 bases agree with TRBD2. The CDR3 length is 17 residues. CDR1 DFQATT and CDR2 SNEGSKA come from the germline V gene (reference sequence). Unmatched junction bases numbered 14, after V lost 3 bases and J lost 7 bases. CDR3 sequence (DNA): TGCAGTGCTAGGGGTCGACTAGCGGGATCGACCCCGAATGAGCAGTTCTTC. Protein product: CSARGRLAGSTPNEQFF.

The V and J genes are TRBV5-1 and TRBJ1-2; D possibly corresponds to TRBD1 (5 bases). Trimming stripped 4 bases from V and 3 bases from J, with 16 bases between. CDR1 is SGHRS, CDR2 YFSETQ, per germline. The CDR3 has 15 residues. CDR3 coding DNA: TGCGCCAGCAGCCCCAAAAACGGGGCAGACTATGGCTACACCTTC. Its translation is CASSPKNGADYGYTF.

The V call is TRBV5-6, the J call TRBJ2-7, with D possibly being TRBD2 (6 bases). The CDR3 is 13 amino acids. V dropped 2 bases and J dropped 6 bases, with 12 bases sitting between them. Germline CDR1 and CDR2: SGHDT and YYEEEE. The CDR3 DNA sequence: TGTGCCAGCAGCTTTTACGGGGGATCCGAGCAGTACTTC. Encoded protein: CASSFYGGSEQYF.

This clonotype was counted a few times. This sequence joins TRBV5-1 and TRBJ2-6; 12 bases align to TRBD1. The V segment lost 4 bases and the J segment 3 bases; nucleotides outside the gene matches: 5. The CDR3 runs to 17 residues. Germline CDR1 is SGHRS and CDR2 is YFSETQ. Here the CDR3 reads CASSTGQGALGANVLTF. Here the CDR3 DNA reads TGCGCCAGCAGCACGGGACAGGGGGCGCTTGGGGCCAACGTCCTGACTTTC.

The chain uses TRBV4-3 and TRBJ2-7; 9 bases fit TRBD2. The CDR3 length is 15 residues. The V and J ends lost 5 bases and 6 bases, in that order; junction bases with no gene match: 11. CDR1 and CDR2 from the germline V gene are LGHNA and YSLEER. The CDR3 DNA reads as TGCGCCAGCAGCGATAGACTAGCGGCCCTCAGCGAGCAGTACTTC. Translated: CASSDRLAALSEQYF.

This chain links TRBV6-5 with TRBJ1-2, with a possible D match to TRBD1 (6 bases). CDR1 and CDR2 from the germline V gene are MNHEY and SVGAGI. The CDR3 consists of 16 residues. With 7 bases removed from V and 0 bases from J, the gap between germline ends came to 18 bases. The CDR3 nucleotides are TGTGCCAGCAATCACCGTCCCGGGACAACTAACTATGGCTACACCTTC. It is translated as CASNHRPGTTNYGYTF.